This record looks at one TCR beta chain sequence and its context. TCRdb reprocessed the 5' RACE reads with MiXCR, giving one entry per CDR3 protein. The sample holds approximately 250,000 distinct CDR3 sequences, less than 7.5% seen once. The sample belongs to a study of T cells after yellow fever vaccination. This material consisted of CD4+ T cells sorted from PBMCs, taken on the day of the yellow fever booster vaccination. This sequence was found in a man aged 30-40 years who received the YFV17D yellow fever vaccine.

As DNA, the CDR3 is TGCAGTGCTAGATGGGGCGGGAGTATTAATGAGCAGTTCTTC. Translation gives CSARWGGSINEQFF. The V and J genes are TRBV20-1 and TRBJ2-1, with 7 bases aligning to TRBD2. The germline V gene encodes CDR1 DFQATT and CDR2 SNEGSKA (reference sequence). J was trimmed by 7 bases and V by 2 bases; bases with no gene match: 8. This CDR3 comprises 14 residues.